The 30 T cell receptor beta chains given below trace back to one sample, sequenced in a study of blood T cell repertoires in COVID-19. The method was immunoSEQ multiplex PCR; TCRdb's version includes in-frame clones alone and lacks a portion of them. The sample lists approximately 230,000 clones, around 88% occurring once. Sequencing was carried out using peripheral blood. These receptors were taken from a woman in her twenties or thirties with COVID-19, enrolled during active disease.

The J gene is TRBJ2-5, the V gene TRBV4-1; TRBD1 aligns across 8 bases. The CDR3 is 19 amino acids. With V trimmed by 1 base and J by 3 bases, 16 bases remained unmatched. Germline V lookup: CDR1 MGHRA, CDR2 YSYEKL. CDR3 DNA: TGCGCCAGCAGCCAAGCTTCCCCAAACAGGGGGAACTGGGAAGAGACCCAGTACTTC. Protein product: CASSQASPNRGNWEETQYF.

The chain's CDR3 is CSVGANEQFF. The DNA of the CDR3 is TGCAGCGTAGGGGCCAATGAGCAGTTCTTC. The V call is TRBV29-1, the J call TRBJ2-1, with D perhaps TRBD1 (5 bases). The CDR3 is 10 amino acids. V shed 6 bases and J shed 6 bases, with 6 bases lying between them. CDR1 and CDR2 from the germline V gene are SQVTM and ANQGSEA.

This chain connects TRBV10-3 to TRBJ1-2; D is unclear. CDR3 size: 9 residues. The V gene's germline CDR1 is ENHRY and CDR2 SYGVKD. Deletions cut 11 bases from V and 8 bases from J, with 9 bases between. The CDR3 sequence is CAAGSGYTF. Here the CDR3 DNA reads TGTGCCGCCGGTTCGGGCTACACCTTC.

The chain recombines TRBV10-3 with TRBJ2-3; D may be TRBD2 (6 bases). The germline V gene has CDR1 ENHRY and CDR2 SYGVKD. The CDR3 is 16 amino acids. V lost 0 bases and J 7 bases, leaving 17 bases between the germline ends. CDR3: CAISESGGTPLNTQYF. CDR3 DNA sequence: TGTGCCATCAGTGAGTCCGGCGGGACCCCCCTTAATACGCAGTATTTT.

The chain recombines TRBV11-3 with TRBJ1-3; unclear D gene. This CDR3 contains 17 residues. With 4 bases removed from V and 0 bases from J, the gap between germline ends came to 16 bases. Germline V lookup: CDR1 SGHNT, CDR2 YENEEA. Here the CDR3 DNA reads TGTGCCAGCAGCTGGGAGGGAGGCCCCCGCTCTGGAAACACCATATATTTT. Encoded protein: CASSWEGGPRSGNTIYF.

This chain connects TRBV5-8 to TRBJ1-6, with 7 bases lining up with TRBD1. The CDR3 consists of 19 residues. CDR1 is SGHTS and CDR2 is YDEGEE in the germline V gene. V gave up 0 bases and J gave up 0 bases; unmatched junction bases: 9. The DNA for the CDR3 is TGTGCCAGCAGCTTGGTAGGGGGCGTTGCAGGCTCCTATAATTCACCCCTCCACTTT. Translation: CASSLVGGVAGSYNSPLHF.

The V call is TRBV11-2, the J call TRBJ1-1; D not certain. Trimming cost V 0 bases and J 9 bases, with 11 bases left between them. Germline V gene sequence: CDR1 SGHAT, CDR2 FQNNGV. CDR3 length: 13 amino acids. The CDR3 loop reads CASSLEMHNKAFF. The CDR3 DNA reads TGTGCCAGCAGCTTAGAGATGCACAACAAAGCTTTCTTT.

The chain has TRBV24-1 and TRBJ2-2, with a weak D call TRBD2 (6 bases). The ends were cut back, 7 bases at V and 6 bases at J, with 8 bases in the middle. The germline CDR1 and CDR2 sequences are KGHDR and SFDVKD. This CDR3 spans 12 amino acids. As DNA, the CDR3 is TGTGCCACCAGGGGAGGATCCGGGGAGCTGTTTTTT. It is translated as CATRGGSGELFF.

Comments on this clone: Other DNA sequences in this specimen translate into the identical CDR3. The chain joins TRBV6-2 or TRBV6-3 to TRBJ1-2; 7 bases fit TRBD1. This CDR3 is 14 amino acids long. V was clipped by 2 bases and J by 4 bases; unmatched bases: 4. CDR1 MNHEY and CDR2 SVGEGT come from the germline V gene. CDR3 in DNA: TGTGCCAGCAGTTACCCGGGACAGATCTATGGCTACACCTTC. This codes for CASSYPGQIYGYTF.

This CDR3 is CASSLDLGQGYEQYF. CDR3 DNA: TGTGCCAGCAGCTTAGATCTTGGACAGGGCTACGAGCAGTACTTC. The chain combines TRBV7-6 with TRBJ2-7, with 8 positions matching TRBD1. The V segment lost 1 base and the J segment 3 bases; nucleotides outside the gene matches: 5. CDR3 size: 15 residues. The germline V gene has CDR1 SGHVS and CDR2 FNYEAQ.

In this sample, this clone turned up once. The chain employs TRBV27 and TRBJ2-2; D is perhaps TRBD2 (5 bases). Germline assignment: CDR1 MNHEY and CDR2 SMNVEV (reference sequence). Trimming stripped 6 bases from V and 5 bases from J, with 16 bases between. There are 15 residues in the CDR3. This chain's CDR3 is CASSPTRSLTGELFF. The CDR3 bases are TGTGCCAGCAGCCCTACTAGGAGCCTTACCGGGGAGCTGTTTTTT.

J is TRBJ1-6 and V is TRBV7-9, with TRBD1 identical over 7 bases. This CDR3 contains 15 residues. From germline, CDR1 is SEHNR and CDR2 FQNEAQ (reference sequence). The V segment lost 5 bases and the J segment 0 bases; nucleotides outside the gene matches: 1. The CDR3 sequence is CASSRDSSYNSPLHF. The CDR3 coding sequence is TGTGCCAGCAGCCGGGACAGCTCCTATAATTCACCCCTCCACTTT. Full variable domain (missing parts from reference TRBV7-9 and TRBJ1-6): DTGVSQNPRHKITKRGQNVTFRCDPISEHNRLYWYRQTLGQGPEFLTYFQNEAQLEKSRLLSDRFSAERPKGSFSTLEIQRTEQGDSAMYLCASSRDSSYNSPLHFGNGTRLTVT.

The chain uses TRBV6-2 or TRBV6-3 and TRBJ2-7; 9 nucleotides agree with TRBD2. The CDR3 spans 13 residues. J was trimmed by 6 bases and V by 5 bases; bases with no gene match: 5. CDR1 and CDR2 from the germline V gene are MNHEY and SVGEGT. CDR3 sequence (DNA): TGTGCCAGCAGTCCGGGACTAGCAGGCGAGCAGTACGTC. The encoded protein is CASSPGLAGEQYV.

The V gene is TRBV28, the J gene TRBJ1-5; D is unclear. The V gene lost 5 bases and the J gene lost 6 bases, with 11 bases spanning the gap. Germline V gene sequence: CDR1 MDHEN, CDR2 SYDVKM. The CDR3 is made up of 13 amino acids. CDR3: CASSRYFGQPQHF. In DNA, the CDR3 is TGTGCCAGCAGTCGCTACTTCGGTCAGCCCCAGCATTTT.

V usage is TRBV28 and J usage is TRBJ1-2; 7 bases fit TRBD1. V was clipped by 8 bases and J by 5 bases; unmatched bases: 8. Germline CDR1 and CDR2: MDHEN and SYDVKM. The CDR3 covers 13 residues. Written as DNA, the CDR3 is TGTGCCAGCTCGGAGGGACAGTCATATGGCTACACCTTC. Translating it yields CASSEGQSYGYTF.

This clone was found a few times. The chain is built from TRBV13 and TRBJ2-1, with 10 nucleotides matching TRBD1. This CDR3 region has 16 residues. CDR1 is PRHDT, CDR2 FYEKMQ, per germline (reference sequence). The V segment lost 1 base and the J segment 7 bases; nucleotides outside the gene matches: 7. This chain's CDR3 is CASSLEGTGAHNEQFF. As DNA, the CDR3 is TGTGCCAGCAGCTTAGAGGGGACAGGGGCTCATAATGAGCAGTTCTTC.

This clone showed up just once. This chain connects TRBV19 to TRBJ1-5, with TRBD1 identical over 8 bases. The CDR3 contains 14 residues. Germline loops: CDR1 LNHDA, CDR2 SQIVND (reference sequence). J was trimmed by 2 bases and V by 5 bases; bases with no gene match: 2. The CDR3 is CASSLTGGNQPQHF. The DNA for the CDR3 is TGTGCCAGTAGTCTGACAGGGGGCAATCAGCCCCAGCATTTT.

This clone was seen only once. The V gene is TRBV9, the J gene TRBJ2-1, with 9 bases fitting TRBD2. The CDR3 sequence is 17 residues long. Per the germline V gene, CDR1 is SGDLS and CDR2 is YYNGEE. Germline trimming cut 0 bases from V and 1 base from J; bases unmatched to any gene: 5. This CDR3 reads CASSVGVAGASYNEQFF. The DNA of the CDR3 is TGTGCCAGCAGCGTAGGGGTAGCGGGAGCGTCCTACAATGAGCAGTTCTTC.

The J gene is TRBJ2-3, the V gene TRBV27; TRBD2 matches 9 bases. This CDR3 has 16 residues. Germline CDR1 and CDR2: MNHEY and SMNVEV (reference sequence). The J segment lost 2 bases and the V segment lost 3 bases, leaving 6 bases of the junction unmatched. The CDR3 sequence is CASSLAGGPLTDTQYF. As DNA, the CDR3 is TGTGCCAGCAGTTTGGCGGGGGGGCCCCTCACAGATACGCAGTATTTT.

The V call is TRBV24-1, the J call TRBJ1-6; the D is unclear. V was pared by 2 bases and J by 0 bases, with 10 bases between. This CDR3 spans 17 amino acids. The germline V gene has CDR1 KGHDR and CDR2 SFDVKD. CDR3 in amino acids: CATSDSGASSYNSPLHF. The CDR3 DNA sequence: TGTGCCACCAGTGATTCAGGCGCCAGCTCCTATAATTCACCCCTCCACTTT.

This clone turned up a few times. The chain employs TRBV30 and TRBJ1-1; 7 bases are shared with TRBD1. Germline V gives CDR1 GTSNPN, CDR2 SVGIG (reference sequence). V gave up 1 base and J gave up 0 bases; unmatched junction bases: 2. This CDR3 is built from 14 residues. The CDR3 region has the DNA TGTGCCTGGAGTGCGGGACAGATGAACACTGAAGCTTTCTTT. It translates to CAWSAGQMNTEAFF.

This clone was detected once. CDR3 sequence: CASSQDREQPQHF. DNA of the CDR3: TGTGCCAGCAGCCAAGATCGAGAGCAGCCCCAGCATTTT. V and J are TRBV3-1 (or the pseudogene TRBV3-2) and TRBJ1-5; D gene ambiguous. The CDR3 runs to 13 residues. V shed 0 bases and J shed 7 bases, with 7 bases lying between them. Looked up from germline, CDR1 is LGHDT and CDR2 is YNNKEL (reference sequence).

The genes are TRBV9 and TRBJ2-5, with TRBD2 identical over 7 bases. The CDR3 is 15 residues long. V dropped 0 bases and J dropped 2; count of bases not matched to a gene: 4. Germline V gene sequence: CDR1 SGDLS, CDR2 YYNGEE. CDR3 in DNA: TGTGCCAGCAGCGTAGTGGGAGGGATTCAAGAGACCCAGTACTTC. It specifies CASSVVGGIQETQYF.

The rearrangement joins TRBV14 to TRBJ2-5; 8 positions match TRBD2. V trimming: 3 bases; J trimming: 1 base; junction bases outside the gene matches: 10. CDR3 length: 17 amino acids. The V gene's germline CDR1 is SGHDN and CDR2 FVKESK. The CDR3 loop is CASSHRAGGLIQETQYF. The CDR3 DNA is TGTGCCAGCAGCCACCGGGCGGGGGGACTCATCCAAGAGACCCAGTACTTC.

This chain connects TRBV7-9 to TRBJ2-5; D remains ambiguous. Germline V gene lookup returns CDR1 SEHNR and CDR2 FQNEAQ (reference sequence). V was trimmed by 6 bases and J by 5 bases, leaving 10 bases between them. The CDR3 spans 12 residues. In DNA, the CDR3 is TGTGCCAGCAGTACTTATCCCGAGACCCAGTACTTC. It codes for CASSTYPETQYF.

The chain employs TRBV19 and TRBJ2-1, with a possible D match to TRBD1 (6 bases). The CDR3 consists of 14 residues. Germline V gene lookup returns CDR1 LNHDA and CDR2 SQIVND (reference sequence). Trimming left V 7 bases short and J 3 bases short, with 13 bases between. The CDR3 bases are TGTGCCAGTAAGCAGGGGTCGGACTACAATGAGCAGTTCTTC. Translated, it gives CASKQGSDYNEQFF.

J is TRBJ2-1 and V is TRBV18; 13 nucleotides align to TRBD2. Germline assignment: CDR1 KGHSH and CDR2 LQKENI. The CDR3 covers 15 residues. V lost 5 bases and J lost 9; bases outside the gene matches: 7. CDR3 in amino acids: CASSWTSGSSGEQFF. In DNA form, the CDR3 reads TGTGCCAGCTCATGGACTAGCGGGAGTTCGGGTGAGCAGTTCTTC.

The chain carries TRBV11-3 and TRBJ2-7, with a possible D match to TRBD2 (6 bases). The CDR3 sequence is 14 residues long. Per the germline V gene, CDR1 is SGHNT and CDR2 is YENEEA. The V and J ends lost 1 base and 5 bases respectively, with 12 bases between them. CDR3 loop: CASSLGRGNDEQYF. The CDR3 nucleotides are TGTGCCAGCAGCTTAGGGCGGGGTAACGACGAGCAGTACTTC.

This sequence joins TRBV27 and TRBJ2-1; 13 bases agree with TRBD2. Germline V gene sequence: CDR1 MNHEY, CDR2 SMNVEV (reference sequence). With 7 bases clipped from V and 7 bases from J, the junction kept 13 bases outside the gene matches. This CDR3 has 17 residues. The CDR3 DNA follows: TGTGCCAGCATCCACACTCCGGGACTAGCGGGGTGGAATGAGCAGTTCTTC. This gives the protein CASIHTPGLAGWNEQFF.

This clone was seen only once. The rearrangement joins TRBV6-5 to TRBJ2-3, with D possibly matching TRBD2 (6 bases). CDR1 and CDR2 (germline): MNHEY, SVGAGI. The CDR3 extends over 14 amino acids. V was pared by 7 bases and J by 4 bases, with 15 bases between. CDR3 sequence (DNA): TGTGCCAGCACCTCCTCCGGGAGCTCAGATACGCAGTATTTT. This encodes CASTSSGSSDTQYF.